The rows below give T cell receptor beta chains drawn from one sample of a study of OX40 agonist ivuxolimab in advanced cancers. Profiling relied on immunoSEQ multiplex PCR, and the TCRdb table lists in-frame clones only, not all of them. The sample holds about 15,000 clones, nearly 80% seen once. Sequencing used CD4+ or CD8+ T cells sorted from blood, obtained in a trial of the OX40 agonist ivuxolimab. The receptors were sampled from an adult with an advanced solid tumor such as melanoma, head and neck, liver or kidney cancer. Both conserved end residues are part of each CDR3. Each record gives: V gene, D gene, CDR3 length, J gene, clone size, CDR3 DNA, CDR3 protein. The D gene is left open where the match is weak. A clone size is listed for some rows: how often the clone was seen (once, few, many), or a class if it is expanded.

V: TRBV5-4
D: -
length: 14
J: TRBJ1-1
size: few
DNA: TGTGCCAGCAGCTTGGAGGGAGGGGACACTGAAGCTTTCTTT
CDR3: CASSLEGGDTEAFF

V: TRBV19
D: TRBD1
length: 13
J: TRBJ1-2
size: -
DNA: TGTGCCAGTAGCTTGCAGGGGGTCTATGGCTACACCTTC
CDR3: CASSLQGVYGYTF

V: TRBV29-1
D: -
length: 15
J: TRBJ2-3
size: -
DNA: TGCAGCGTTGAAGAGGTCGGGATTGGAGCAGATACGCAGTATTTT
CDR3: CSVEEVGIGADTQYF

V: TRBV9
D: TRBD1
length: 15
J: TRBJ1-2
size: -
DNA: TGTGCCAGCAGCGCCCGACAGGGGTCCCCTTATGGCTACACCTTC
CDR3: CASSARQGSPYGYTF

V: TRBV2
D: -
length: 14
J: TRBJ2-7
size: -
DNA: TGTGCCAGCAGTGGAGAGACACAGTCCTACGAGCAGTACTTC
CDR3: CASSGETQSYEQYF

V: TRBV5-1
D: TRBD1
length: 15
J: TRBJ2-1
size: once
DNA: TGCGCCAGCAGCAACCGGGACAGCCGGGCGAATGAGCAGTTCTTC
CDR3: CASSNRDSRANEQFF

V: TRBV19
D: -
length: 13
J: TRBJ1-1
size: -
DNA: TGTGCCAGTAGTATAGGCATGAACACTGAAGCTTTCTTT
CDR3: CASSIGMNTEAFF

V: TRBV27
D: -
length: 16
J: TRBJ2-5
size: -
DNA: TGTGCCAGCAGTTTGGGGACTACAGGGAGGCGAGAGACCCAGTACTTC
CDR3: CASSLGTTGRRETQYF

V: TRBV11-2
D: -
length: 16
J: TRBJ2-5
size: -
DNA: TGTGCCAGCAGCACCAACCGGGACACCTTTGGGTTAACCCAGTACTTC
CDR3: CASSTNRDTFGLTQYF

V: TRBV6-1
D: -
length: 14
J: TRBJ2-3
size: -
DNA: TGTGCCAGCAGTGAGGCAGAACGGAAGTATACGCAGTATTTT
CDR3: CASSEAERKYTQYF

V: TRBV19
D: -
length: 13
J: TRBJ2-3
size: -
DNA: TGTGCCAGTAGTATCCTAGGGGGGGATACGCAGTATTTT
CDR3: CASSILGGDTQYF

V: TRBV9
D: -
length: 15
J: TRBJ1-2
size: -
DNA: TGTGCCAGCAGCCCGGAGCAGGGCATTTTCTATGGCTACACCTTC
CDR3: CASSPEQGIFYGYTF

V: TRBV7-3
D: TRBD1
length: 14
J: TRBJ2-1
size: few
DNA: TGTGCCAGCAGCCCCGGGACAGGGGACACTGAGCAGTTCTTC
CDR3: CASSPGTGDTEQFF

V: TRBV4-1
D: -
length: 19
J: TRBJ2-2
size: -
DNA: TGCGCCAGCAGCCCCAGGCAGGGTGTTTTATTAAGTAACACCGGGGAGCTGTTTTTT
CDR3: CASSPRQGVLLSNTGELFF

V: TRBV29-1
D: -
length: 10
J: TRBJ2-2
size: -
DNA: TGCAGCGCTGTGGCCGGGGAGCTGTTTTTT
CDR3: CSAVAGELFF

V: TRBV7-6
D: -
length: 15
J: TRBJ1-1
size: -
DNA: TGTGCCAGCAGCTCACCCGGGACGCCGGGCGGTGAAGCTTTCTTT
CDR3: CASSSPGTPGGEAFF

V: TRBV9
D: -
length: 15
J: TRBJ1-3
size: -
DNA: TGTGCCAGCAGCGTAGCTTTTAGGACCTCTGGGGCCATATATTTT
CDR3: CASSVAFRTSGAIYF

V: TRBV11-2
D: -
length: 16
J: TRBJ1-1
size: -
DNA: TGTGCCAGCAGCTTTTGGAGTTCGGGCCTGAACACTGAAGCTTTCTTT
CDR3: CASSFWSSGLNTEAFF

V: TRBV7-9
D: -
length: 10
J: TRBJ1-1
size: -
DNA: TGTGCCAGCAGGAAGACTGAAGCTTTCTTT
CDR3: CASRKTEAFF

V: TRBV2
D: -
length: 15
J: TRBJ1-1
size: once
DNA: TGTGCCAGCAAGGAATTGGGACACATGAACACTGAAGCTTTCTTT
CDR3: CASKELGHMNTEAFF

V: TRBV7-9
D: -
length: 12
J: TRBJ2-3
size: many
DNA: TGTGCCAGCAGCGGAGTAACAGATACGCAGTATTTT
CDR3: CASSGVTDTQYF

V: TRBV9
D: -
length: 15
J: TRBJ2-1
size: -
DNA: TGTGCCAGCAGCGTAGGAGGTAGCGGCTACAATGAGCAGTTCTTC
CDR3: CASSVGGSGYNEQFF

V: TRBV10-2
D: -
length: 12
J: TRBJ2-5
size: -
DNA: TGCGCCAGCAGTGAAAATTTGAAGACCCAGTACTTC
CDR3: CASSENLKTQYF

V: TRBV7-9
D: -
length: 16
J: TRBJ1-1
size: -
DNA: TGTGCCAGCAGCCCCCAAGTGGGGATGCGGAGCATTGAAGCTTTCTTT
CDR3: CASSPQVGMRSIEAFF

V: TRBV19
D: -
length: 14
J: TRBJ1-2
size: -
DNA: TGTGCCAGTAGTATTGGCACGGCGGGGTATGGCTACACCTTC
CDR3: CASSIGTAGYGYTF

V: TRBV12-2
D: -
length: 14
J: TRBJ2-3
size: -
DNA: TGTGCCAGCAGCTCTTCTCTAGGAACAGATACGCAGTATTTT
CDR3: CASSSSLGTDTQYF

V: TRBV2
D: -
length: 14
J: TRBJ2-7
size: -
DNA: TGTGCCAGCAGCCAAGTGGGGGGACCCTACGAGCAGTACTTC
CDR3: CASSQVGGPYEQYF

V: TRBV9
D: -
length: 14
J: TRBJ2-7
size: -
DNA: TGTGCCAGCAGCGTAGAGGAACTAGATTACGAGCAGTACTTC
CDR3: CASSVEELDYEQYF

V: TRBV5-8
D: -
length: 14
J: TRBJ1-6
size: -
DNA: TGTGCCAGCAGCTTGGACGGAGTTAATTCACCCCTCCACTTT
CDR3: CASSLDGVNSPLHF

V: TRBV7-6
D: TRBD1
length: 18
J: TRBJ1-2
size: -
DNA: TGTGCCAGCAGCTTAGGCGACAGGGGGATTTTGGGGGACTATGGCTACACCTTC
CDR3: CASSLGDRGILGDYGYTF

V: TRBV2
D: -
length: 12
J: TRBJ2-2
size: -
DNA: TGTGCCAGCAGCACAGGGTCCGGGGAGCTGTTTTTT
CDR3: CASSTGSGELFF

V: TRBV10-3
D: TRBD2
length: 17
J: TRBJ2-5
size: -
DNA: TGTGCCATATCAGAAGATTCGGGACTAGCGGTACAAGAGACCCAGTACTTC
CDR3: CAISEDSGLAVQETQYF

V: TRBV10-3
D: -
length: 13
J: TRBJ1-2
size: -
DNA: TGTGCCATCAGTCTCGACAGCCTCTATGGCTACACCTTC
CDR3: CAISLDSLYGYTF

V: TRBV7-2
D: TRBD1
length: 15
J: TRBJ2-7
size: -
DNA: TGTGCCAGCAGTTCGGGACAGGGATTATCCTACGAGCAGTACTTC
CDR3: CASSSGQGLSYEQYF

V: TRBV4-1
D: -
length: 15
J: TRBJ1-5
size: -
DNA: TGCGCCAGCAGCTACAGAGCACAACCCAATCAGCCCCAGCATTTT
CDR3: CASSYRAQPNQPQHF

V: TRBV7-9
D: -
length: 19
J: TRBJ2-1
size: -
DNA: TGTGCCAGCAGCTTAGTGGGGACGCTGAACTACCAATTTGCAAATGAGCAGTTCTTC
CDR3: CASSLVGTLNYQFANEQFF

V: TRBV5-1
D: -
length: 13
J: TRBJ1-2
size: few
DNA: TGCGCCAGCAGCTTTGAAAGGGTCGGCGGCTACACCTTC
CDR3: CASSFERVGGYTF

V: TRBV7-8
D: -
length: 15
J: TRBJ2-3
size: -
DNA: TGTGCCAGCAGCTTAACGGGGCTGTGGGCGGATACGCAGTATTTT
CDR3: CASSLTGLWADTQYF

V: TRBV7-6
D: TRBD2
length: 16
J: TRBJ2-1
size: -
DNA: TGTGCCAGCAGCCCTATGAGCGGGGGGATCTACAATGAGCAGTTCTTC
CDR3: CASSPMSGGIYNEQFF

V: TRBV6-5
D: -
length: 15
J: TRBJ1-3
size: -
DNA: TGTGCCAGCAGTAATACGGAGTTCTCTGGAAACACCATATATTTT
CDR3: CASSNTEFSGNTIYF

V: TRBV5-4
D: -
length: 17
J: TRBJ1-1
size: -
DNA: TGTGCCAGCAGCCCCCTTTTGGACAGAACCATGAACACTGAAGCTTTCTTT
CDR3: CASSPLLDRTMNTEAFF

V: TRBV2
D: -
length: 15
J: TRBJ1-5
size: -
DNA: TGTGCCAGCAGTGTATCGGCAGGGCGTAATCAGCCCCAGCATTTT
CDR3: CASSVSAGRNQPQHF

V: TRBV4-3
D: -
length: 15
J: TRBJ2-1
size: -
DNA: TGCGCCAGCAGCCAAGAGGGATTCGCCTACAATGAGCAGTTCTTC
CDR3: CASSQEGFAYNEQFF

V: TRBV18
D: -
length: 13
J: TRBJ2-7
size: -
DNA: TGTGCCAGCTCACCCGGGAACGCCTACGAGCAGTACTTC
CDR3: CASSPGNAYEQYF

V: TRBV5-1
D: -
length: 15
J: TRBJ1-4
size: few
DNA: TGCGCCAGCAGCCCCGATGCCCTAGGCGGTGAAAAACTGTTTTTT
CDR3: CASSPDALGGEKLFF

V: TRBV27
D: TRBD1
length: 14
J: TRBJ2-3
size: -
DNA: TGTGCCAGCAGCCAGGGACAGGGCACAGATACGCAGTATTTT
CDR3: CASSQGQGTDTQYF

V: TRBV27
D: -
length: 14
J: TRBJ2-3
size: -
DNA: TGTGCCAGCAGTTTATTAGGGGGCACAGATACGCAGTATTTT
CDR3: CASSLLGGTDTQYF

V: TRBV19
D: -
length: 16
J: TRBJ2-2
size: -
DNA: TGTGCCAGTAGTGACGGCAGGGGTTTAGACACCGGGGAGCTGTTTTTT
CDR3: CASSDGRGLDTGELFF

V: TRBV6-4
D: TRBD1
length: 15
J: TRBJ1-2
size: -
DNA: TGTGCCAGCAGTGACGGAACAGGGGGCGCGGAAGGCTACACCTTC
CDR3: CASSDGTGGAEGYTF

V: TRBV19
D: TRBD1
length: 16
J: TRBJ1-5
size: -
DNA: TGTGCCAGTAGTACCGACCGGGACAGAAGTCGGCAGCCCCAGCATTTT
CDR3: CASSTDRDRSRQPQHF

V: TRBV4-2
D: -
length: 13
J: TRBJ2-7
size: once
DNA: TGTGCCAGCAGCCCCCGCGGCAACTACGAGCAGTACTTC
CDR3: CASSPRGNYEQYF